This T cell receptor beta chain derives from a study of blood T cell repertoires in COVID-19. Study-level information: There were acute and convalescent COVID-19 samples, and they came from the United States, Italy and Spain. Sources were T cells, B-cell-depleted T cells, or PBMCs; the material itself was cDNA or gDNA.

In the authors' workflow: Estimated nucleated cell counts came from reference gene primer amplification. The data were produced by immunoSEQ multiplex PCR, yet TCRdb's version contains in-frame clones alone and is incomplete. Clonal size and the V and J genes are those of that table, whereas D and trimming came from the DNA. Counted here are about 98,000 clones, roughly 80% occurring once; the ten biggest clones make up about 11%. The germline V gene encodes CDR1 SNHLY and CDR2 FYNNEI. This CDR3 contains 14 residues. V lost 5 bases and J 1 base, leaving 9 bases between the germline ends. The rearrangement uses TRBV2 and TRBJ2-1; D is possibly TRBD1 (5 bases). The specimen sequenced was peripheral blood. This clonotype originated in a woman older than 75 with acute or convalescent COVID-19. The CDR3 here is CASSTTGSYNEQFF. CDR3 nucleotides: TGTGCCAGCAGTACTACAGGTTCCTACAATGAGCAGTTCTTC.